The rows below give T cell receptor beta chains drawn from one sample of a study of blood T cells in healthy people across ages. TCRdb recomputed calls from the 5' RACE reads with MiXCR, one row per CDR3 protein. The sample lists about 970,000 distinct CDR3 sequences, roughly 47% seen once, with 20% to 25% in the top ten. Specimen: blood. The receptors stem from a woman aged 55-75 years in good health. Each CDR3 is given with its conserved first and last residue. Size is omitted from some rows. Given values are once, few, many or a class for expanded clones.

>.|TRBV29-1|TRBJ2-7
CSVEIGYGQTHEQYF
>.|TRBV12-3/TRBV12-4|TRBJ1-2
CASSLLGRDGYTF
>.|TRBV7-2|TRBJ1-2
CASSLARPDNGYTF
>.|TRBV6-1|TRBJ2-5
CASSEALGRQETQYF
>.|TRBV6-5|TRBJ2-7
CASRPDSTAYEQYF
>.|TRBV7-9|TRBJ2-7
CASSLRGGSAYEQYF
>.|TRBV28|TRBJ1-5
CASSRDRQGQPQHF
>.|TRBV27|TRBJ1-6
CASTRGPNSPLHF
>few|TRBV7-2|TRBJ2-7
CASSLMAGDIGEQYF
>.|TRBV9|TRBJ1-2
CASSVVGSGYTF
>.|TRBV7-9|TRBJ2-3
CASSWGDATDTQYF
>.|TRBV20-1|TRBJ1-1
CSASRDHTEAFF
>.|TRBV10-2|TRBJ2-1
CASRGTPSVEQFF
>.|TRBV7-6|TRBJ2-4
CASSPQYF
>.|TRBV6-6|TRBJ2-1
CASSDVARREQFF
>few|TRBV15|TRBJ2-1
CATLHRVAGVGGGDEQFF
>few|TRBV5-1|.
CASSQDESRVSYYEQYF
>.|TRBV30|TRBJ2-1
CAWTPGGVGDNEQFF
>.|TRBV4-2|.
CASSHVEAGPYEQYF
>.|TRBV6-1|TRBJ2-4
CASRALGTENIQYF
>.|TRBV7-2|TRBJ2-7
CASNYRESSYEQYF
>.|TRBV29-1|TRBJ1-1
CSVVFSYEAFF
>few|TRBV27|TRBJ2-7
CAGLGPSYEQYF
>.|TRBV6-2/TRBV6-3|TRBJ2-7
CASSHLATYGEQYF
>.|TRBV28|TRBJ1-5
CASSEASGGNQPQHF
>many|TRBV5-1|TRBJ2-7
CASSLGQYEQYF
>.|TRBV25-1|TRBJ1-2
CASSEYDGVHYGYTF
>few|TRBV27|TRBJ1-5
CASSLGFGDQPQHF
>.|TRBV5-1|.
CASNFARGGLETQYF
>.|TRBV15|TRBJ2-1
CATSRDRLLYNEQFF
>.|TRBV6-2/TRBV6-3|TRBJ2-1
CASSSLAGAIYEQFF
>few|TRBV28|TRBJ2-5
CASSNGLAVEETQYF
>few|TRBV20-1|TRBJ2-3
CSAPTSDGTDTQYF
>.|TRBV10-3|TRBJ2-7
CAITLGQGPYEQYF
>few|TRBV29-1|TRBJ2-1
CSVVTIEEQFF
>.|TRBV3-1|TRBJ1-2
CASSIRNRDVGGYTF
>few|TRBV5-5|TRBJ2-3
CASSVTSGTGDTQYF
>few|TRBV20-1|TRBJ2-2
CSARQGNTGELFF
>.|TRBV15|TRBJ2-2
CATSRVSGELFF
>.|TRBV20-1|TRBJ1-2
CSARARTSNYGYTF
>few|TRBV3-1|.
CAASQAGETQYF
>.|TRBV20-1|.
CSAEGAGGYNEQYF
>.|TRBV20-1|TRBJ2-1
CSPGTSGTHEQFF